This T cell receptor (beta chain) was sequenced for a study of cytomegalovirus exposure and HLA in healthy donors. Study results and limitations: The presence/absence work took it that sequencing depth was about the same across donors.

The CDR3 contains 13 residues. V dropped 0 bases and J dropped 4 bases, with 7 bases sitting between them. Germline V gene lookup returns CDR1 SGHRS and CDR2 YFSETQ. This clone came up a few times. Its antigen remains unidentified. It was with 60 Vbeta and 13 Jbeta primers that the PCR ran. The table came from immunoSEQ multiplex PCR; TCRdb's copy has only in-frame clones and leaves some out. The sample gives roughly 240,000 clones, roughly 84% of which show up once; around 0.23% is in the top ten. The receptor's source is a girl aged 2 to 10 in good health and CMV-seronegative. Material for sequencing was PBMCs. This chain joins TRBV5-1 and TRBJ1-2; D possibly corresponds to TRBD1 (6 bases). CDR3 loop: CASSLGTVYGYTF. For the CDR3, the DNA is TGCGCCAGCAGCTTGGGGACAGTCTATGGCTACACCTTC.